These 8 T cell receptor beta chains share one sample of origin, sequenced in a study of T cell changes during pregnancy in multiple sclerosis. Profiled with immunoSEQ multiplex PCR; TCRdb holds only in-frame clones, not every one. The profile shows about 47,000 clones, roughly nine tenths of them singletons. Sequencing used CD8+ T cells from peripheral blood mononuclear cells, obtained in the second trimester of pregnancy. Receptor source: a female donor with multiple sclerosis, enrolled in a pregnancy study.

CDR3 in amino acids: CASSYGGGSNQPQHF. The DNA for the CDR3 is TGTGCCAGCAGTTACGGGGGGGGTAGCAATCAGCCCCAGCATTTT. The chain employs TRBV6-5 and TRBJ1-5; tentatively, D is TRBD1 (5 bases). V lost 2 bases and J lost 0, with 8 bases in between. The CDR3 length is 15 residues. Germline lookup yields CDR1 MNHEY and CDR2 SVGAGI.

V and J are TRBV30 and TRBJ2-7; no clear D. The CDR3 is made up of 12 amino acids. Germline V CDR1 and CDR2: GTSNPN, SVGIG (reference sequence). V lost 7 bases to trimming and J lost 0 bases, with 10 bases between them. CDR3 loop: CAYDTYSYEQYF. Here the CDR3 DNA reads TGTGCCTACGACACATACTCCTACGAGCAGTACTTC.

CDR3 bases: TGTGCCAGCAGAACCGGGACTAGCGGGGGGGGGACCCAGTACTTC. This translates into CASRTGTSGGGTQYF. The genes are TRBV6-5 and TRBJ2-5, with 16 bases matching TRBD2. Germline V CDR1 and CDR2: MNHEY, SVGAGI. V lost 6 bases, J lost 7 bases, and 5 bases stayed unmatched. This CDR3 comprises 15 residues.

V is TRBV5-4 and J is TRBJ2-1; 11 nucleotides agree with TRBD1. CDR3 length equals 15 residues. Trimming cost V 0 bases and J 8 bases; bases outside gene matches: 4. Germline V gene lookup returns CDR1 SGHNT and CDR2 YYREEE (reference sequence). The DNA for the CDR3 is TGTGCCAGCAGCTTGGGGACAGGGGGCCTCGATGAGCAGTTCTTC. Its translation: CASSLGTGGLDEQFF.

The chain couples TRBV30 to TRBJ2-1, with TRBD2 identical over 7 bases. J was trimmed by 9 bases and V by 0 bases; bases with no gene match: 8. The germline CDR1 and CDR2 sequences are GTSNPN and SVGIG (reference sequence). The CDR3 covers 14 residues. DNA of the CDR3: TGTGCCTGGAGTGTAGGGAGGGGAAGTGGTGAGCAGTTCTTC. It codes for CAWSVGRGSGEQFF.

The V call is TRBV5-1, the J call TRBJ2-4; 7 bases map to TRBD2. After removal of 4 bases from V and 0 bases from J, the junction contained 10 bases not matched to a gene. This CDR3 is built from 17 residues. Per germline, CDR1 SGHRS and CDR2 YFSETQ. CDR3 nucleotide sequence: TGCGCCAGCAGCCCCCTGGGGGGGGACCTAGCCAAAAACATTCAGTACTTC. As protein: CASSPLGGDLAKNIQYF.

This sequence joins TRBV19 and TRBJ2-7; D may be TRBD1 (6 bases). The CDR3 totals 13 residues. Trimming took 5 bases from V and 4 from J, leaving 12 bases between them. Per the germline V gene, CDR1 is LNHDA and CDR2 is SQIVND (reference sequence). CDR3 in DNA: TGTGCCAGTAGTCCTGGGGGCAGGTACGAGCAGTACTTC. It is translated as CASSPGGRYEQYF.

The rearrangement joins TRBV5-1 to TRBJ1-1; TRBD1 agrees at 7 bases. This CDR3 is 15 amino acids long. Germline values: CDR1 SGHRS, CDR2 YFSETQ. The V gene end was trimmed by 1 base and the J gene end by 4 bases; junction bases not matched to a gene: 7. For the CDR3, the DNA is TGCGCCAGCAGCTTGTCCCAGGGGGTGGGCACTGAAGCTTTCTTT. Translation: CASSLSQGVGTEAFF. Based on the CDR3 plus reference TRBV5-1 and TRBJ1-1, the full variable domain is KAGVTQTPRYLIKTRGQQVTLSCSPISGHRSVSWYQQTPGQGLQFLFEYFSETQRNKGNFPGRFSGRQFSNSRSEMNVSTLELGDSALYLCASSLSQGVGTEAFFGQGTRLTVV.